Listed here is a single TCR beta chain. Its matching antigen is unknown. The sample comes from a study of shared clonotypes between healthy human individuals. V lost 4 bases, J lost 0 bases, and 4 bases stayed unmatched. This CDR3 contains 17 residues. Germline V lookup: CDR1 SGHDT, CDR2 YYEEEE. The repertoire was sequenced with immunoSEQ multiplex PCR; TCRdb's copy has only in-frame clones and lacks some. The sample records about 680,000 clones, about 92% being singletons. Naive CD8 cells comprised CD45RO-negative, CCR7-positively selected cells, excluding terminally differentiated effector memory CD45RA+ cells. General study points: Around 5% of naive CD4 clonotypes were shared across a few donors.

The sequence was collected from a man under 40 in good health. This chain uses TRBV5-6 with TRBJ2-6; TRBD1 matches 10 bases. Input material: naive CD8+ T cells sorted from blood. As DNA, the CDR3 is TGTGCCAGCAGCCCCCGGGACAGGGGCTCTGGGGCCAACGTCCTGACTTTC. This encodes CASSPRDRGSGANVLTF.